Below, 19 T cell receptor beta chains from the same sample are listed, as sequenced in a study of regulatory T cells in long-lasting Graves disease. Arm-PCR of CDR3 regions and iRepertoire HTBI primers were used to build TCR beta libraries. From the multiplex PCR reads, TCRdb called clonotypes with MiXCR, one entry per CDR3 protein. The repertoire includes over 300,000 distinct CDR3 sequences, around 15% of them detected once, and over 20% sits in the top ten. The time point is: newly diagnosed GD, antithyroid drugs for less than 3 months. Extracted RNA from PBMCs served as the source of the TCR library. The specimen was peripheral blood mononuclear cells (PBMCs), collected at new diagnosis, from a patient treated with antithyroid drugs. The receptors originated from a female donor with Graves disease.

The chain is built from TRBV20-1 and TRBJ1-4; 10 bases line up with TRBD1. CDR1 DFQATT and CDR2 SNEGSKA come from the germline V gene (reference sequence). V shed 5 bases and J 15 bases; nucleotides not matched to a gene: 9. This CDR3 comprises 12 residues. The CDR3 DNA is TGCAGTGCTCCGGGACAGGGGCAGTTGGTGTTTTTT. It specifies CSAPGQGQLVFF.

Comments on this clonotype: A much larger clone is a single base away; this may be a read error. The gene calls are TRBV9 and TRBJ1-5; D perhaps matches TRBD1 (5 bases). The DNA end is more similar to TRBJ2-3, so the J call may be wrong. The CDR3 extends over 18 amino acids. Germline V gene sequence: CDR1 SGDLS, CDR2 YYNGEE. CDR3 sequence reads: CASSVGGSPGRYNQPQYF. As DNA, the CDR3 is TGTGCCAGCAGCGTAGGGGGCTCCCCGGGCAGGTACAATCAGCCCCAGTATTTT.

This clonotype has a count of ten or more. V and J are TRBV3-1 and TRBJ1-2; D is unclear. Germline CDR1 LGHDT, CDR2 YNNKEL (reference sequence). With 1 base removed from V and 7 bases from J, the gap between germline ends came to 7 bases. The CDR3 length is 12 residues. The CDR3 protein is CASSQVGVGYTF. The CDR3 bases are TGTGCCAGCAGCCAAGTCGGGGTTGGCTACACCTTC.

This clonotype was seen at least ten times. The rearrangement links TRBV29-1 to TRBJ2-3, with TRBD1 matching 8 bases. The germline V gene encodes CDR1 SQVTM and CDR2 ANQGSEA. V was clipped by 4 bases and J by 2 bases; unmatched bases: 5. The CDR3 contains 14 residues. The CDR3 protein is CSVGDRQITDTQYF. CDR3 sequence (DNA): TGCAGCGTTGGGGACAGGCAGATCACAGATACGCAGTATTTT.

This clonotype was observed many times. The V and J genes are TRBV12-3 or TRBV12-4 and TRBJ2-5, with D perhaps matching TRBD1 or TRBD2 (5 bases each). The CDR3 is made up of 12 amino acids. Trimming pared 6 bases from V and 4 bases from J, leaving 9 bases between. CDR3 nucleotides: TGTGCCAGCAGCAGGGACCGAGAGACCCAGTACTTC. Translated: CASSRDRETQYF.

There are many counts of this clonotype. The CDR3 reads CASSLVPRSLNEKLFF. DNA for the CDR3: TGTGCCAGCAGCTTAGTACCCAGGTCCCTTAATGAAAAACTGTTTTTT. V is TRBV7-2 and J is TRBJ1-4; no firm D call. The CDR3 sequence is 16 residues long. CDR1 is SGHTA and CDR2 is FQGNSA in the germline V gene. The V gene lost 1 base and the J gene lost 4 bases, with 13 bases spanning the gap.

This clonotype was seen at least ten times. The CDR3 coding sequence is TGCAGTGCCCCGGACAGGGGACAAGAGACCCAGTACTTC. This encodes CSAPDRGQETQYF. V is TRBV20-1 and J is TRBJ2-5; 9 nucleotides line up with TRBD1. The germline gives CDR1 DFQATT, CDR2 SNEGSKA (reference sequence). Losses at the gene ends were 6 bases for V and 2 bases for J; bases not matched to a gene: 4. This CDR3 has 13 residues.

This clonotype was observed a handful of times. The chain uses TRBV12-5 and TRBJ2-2, with D unclear. Looked up from germline, CDR1 is LGHNT and CDR2 is FRNRAP. V dropped 6 bases and J dropped 6 bases, with 11 bases sitting between them. This CDR3 region has 13 residues. The CDR3 is CASGPPYPGELFF. CDR3 sequence (DNA): TGTGCTAGTGGCCCACCTTATCCCGGGGAGCTGTTTTTT.

At least ten counts were recorded for this clonotype. In DNA form, the CDR3 reads TGTGCCAGCATAGCAGCCTCCGGGGCCAACGTCCTGACTTTC. Translation gives CASIAASGANVLTF. The V and J genes are TRBV12-3 or TRBV12-4 and TRBJ2-6; D uncertain. The V and J ends lost 7 bases and 4 bases respectively, with 11 bases between them. The CDR3 runs to 14 residues.

This clonotype was counted once. A much larger clone lies a single base off, so this may be a read error. The chain carries TRBV20-1 and TRBJ2-1, with 10 bases fitting TRBD2. CDR1 DFQATT and CDR2 SNEGSKA come from the germline V gene (reference sequence). This CDR3 is 14 amino acids long. The CDR3 reads CSALTSGNYNGQFF. The DNA for the CDR3 is TGCAGTGCGTTAACTAGCGGGAACTACAATGGGCAGTTCTTC.

This clonotype was recorded at least ten times. The chain is built from TRBV20-1 and TRBJ2-2; the match to TRBD2 covers 10 bases. With V trimmed by 1 base and J by 7 bases, 15 bases remained unmatched. The V gene's germline CDR1 is DFQATT and CDR2 SNEGSKA (reference sequence). The CDR3 length is 18 residues. CDR3 loop: CSARAVLAGARRSGELFF. The CDR3 bases are TGCAGTGCTAGAGCGGTGCTAGCGGGAGCCCGCAGGAGCGGGGAGCTGTTTTTT.

The chain recombines TRBV19 with TRBJ1-1; D not certain. The CDR3 spans 16 residues. Germline lookup yields CDR1 LNHDA and CDR2 SQIVND (reference sequence). V lost 3 bases and J 1 base, leaving 15 bases between the germline ends. CDR3 residues: CASSISQNPGNTEAFF. CDR3 DNA: TGTGCCAGTAGTATTTCTCAAAATCCAGGGAACACTGAAGCTTTCTTT.

There are many counts of this clonotype. The rearrangement joins TRBV28 to TRBJ2-4, with TRBD2 identical over 11 bases. This CDR3 region has 22 residues. J was trimmed by 1 base and V by 5 bases; bases with no gene match: 22. Germline CDR1 and CDR2: MDHEN and SYDVKM. The CDR3, as DNA: TGTGCCAGCAGTCCCCTCAGCATCGGGACTAGCGGTTTCTTGGGGGCCAAAAACATTCAGTACTTC. This encodes CASSPLSIGTSGFLGAKNIQYF.

The sample holds many counts of this clonotype. The gene calls are TRBV7-2 and TRBJ2-3; 10 bases are a match to TRBD1. CDR1 and CDR2 from the germline V gene are SGHTA and FQGNSA. The CDR3 totals 15 residues. The V and J ends lost 5 bases and 0 bases, in that order; junction bases with no gene match: 2. For the CDR3, the DNA is TGTGCCAGCAGCGGGACAGGGGCTAGCACAGATACGCAGTATTTT. It yields the protein CASSGTGASTDTQYF.

In regard to this clonotype: With only one base between it and a far larger clone, this is likely a read error. V gene TRBV7-3 combines with J gene TRBJ2-5; D remains unclear. Germline CDR1 and CDR2: SGHTA and FQGTGA. The CDR3 spans 14 residues. The chain's CDR3 is CASGLEGQAPTQYF. CDR3 nucleotide sequence: TGTGCCAGCGGCTTAGAAGGCCAAGCTCCGACCCAGTACTTC.

This clonotype was observed many times. This chain uses TRBV7-9 with TRBJ2-7; D is ambiguous. The CDR3 extends over 13 amino acids. Germline CDR1 and CDR2: SEHNR and FQNEAQ (reference sequence). Trimming cost V 4 bases and J 4 bases, with 11 bases left between them. In DNA, the CDR3 is TGTGCCAGCAGCTCGATCTTAAGATACGAGCAGTACTTC. Translation: CASSSILRYEQYF.

This clonotype was counted ten times or more. The CDR3 region is CASSEDLQGIYEQYF. The CDR3 DNA reads TGTGCCAGCAGTGAAGATCTACAGGGGATCTACGAGCAGTACTTC. The V call is TRBV2, the J call TRBJ2-7, with 7 bases aligning to TRBD1. This CDR3 is built from 15 residues. The J segment lost 3 bases and the V segment lost 1 base, leaving 6 bases of the junction unmatched. Germline-derived CDR1 and CDR2 are SNHLY and FYNNEI.

Ten or more counts support this clonotype. The chain recombines TRBV2 with TRBJ2-1; TRBD2 aligns across 8 bases. The junction had 7 bases not matched to a gene; V was cut back by 10 bases and J by 5 bases. CDR1 and CDR2 from the germline V gene are SNHLY and FYNNEI. This CDR3 is 13 amino acids long. Here the CDR3 DNA reads TGTGCCAACAGCGGGGGAGCCCACAATGAGCAGTTCTTC. Encoded protein: CANSGGAHNEQFF.

Many counts were recorded for this clonotype. CDR3 nucleotides: TGTGCCAGCGGGGGACTAGCGGGGTCCACGCCCAACAATGAGCAGTTCTTC. Amino acids: CASGGLAGSTPNNEQFF. The chain recombines TRBV12-3 or TRBV12-4 with TRBJ2-1; 13 positions agree with TRBD2. The CDR3 runs to 17 residues. Trimming removed 8 bases from V and 5 bases from J; junction bases left unmatched: 12.